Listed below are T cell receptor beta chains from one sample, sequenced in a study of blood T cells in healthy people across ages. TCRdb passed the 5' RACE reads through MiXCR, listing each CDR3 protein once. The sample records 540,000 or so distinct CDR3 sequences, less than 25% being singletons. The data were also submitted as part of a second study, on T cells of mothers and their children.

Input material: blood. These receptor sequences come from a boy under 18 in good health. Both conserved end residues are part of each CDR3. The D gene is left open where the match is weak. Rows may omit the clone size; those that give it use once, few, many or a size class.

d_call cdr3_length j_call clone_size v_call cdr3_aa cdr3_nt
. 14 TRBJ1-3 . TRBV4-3 CASSQEGSPNTIYF TGCGCCAGCAGCCAAGAGGGCAGCCCAAACACCATATATTTT
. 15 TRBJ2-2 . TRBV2 CASMGIQGGTGELFF TGTGCCAGCATGGGAATACAGGGAGGCACCGGGGAGCTGTTTTTT
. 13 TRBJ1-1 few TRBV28 CASSLPRGTEAFF TGTGCCAGCAGTTTGCCAAGGGGTACTGAAGCTTTCTTT
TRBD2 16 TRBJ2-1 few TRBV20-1 CSARQSGSGSYNEQFF TGCAGTGCTCGCCAGAGCGGGAGTGGGTCCTACAATGAGCAGTTCTTC
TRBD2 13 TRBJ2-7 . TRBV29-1 CSVALAGGREQYF TGCAGCGTTGCTCTAGCGGGGGGGCGCGAGCAGTACTTC
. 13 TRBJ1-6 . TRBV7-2 CASSLDSVSPLHF TGTGCCAGCAGCTTAGACAGTGTTTCACCCCTCCACTTT
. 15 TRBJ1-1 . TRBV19 CASSIGLPDNTEAFF TGTGCCAGTAGTATAGGGTTACCGGATAACACTGAAGCTTTCTTT
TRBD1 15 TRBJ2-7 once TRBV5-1 CAGSLGLTGKEEQYF TGCGCCGGCAGCTTGGGCCTGACAGGGAAGGAGGAGCAGTACTTC
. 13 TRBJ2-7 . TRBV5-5 CATGPLTSYEQYF TGTGCCACCGGACCCCTGACCTCCTACGAGCAGTACTTC
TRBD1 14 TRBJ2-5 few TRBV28 CASSLYRGEETQYF TGTGCCAGCAGTTTATACAGGGGGGAAGAGACCCAGTACTTC
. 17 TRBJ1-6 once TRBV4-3 CASSQEHTRSYNSPLHF TGCGCCAGCAGCCAGGAACATACGCGGTCCTATAATTCACCCCTCCACTTT
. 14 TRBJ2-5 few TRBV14 CASSQDNLAKTQYF TGTGCCAGCAGCCAAGATAACCTAGCGAAGACCCAGTACTTC
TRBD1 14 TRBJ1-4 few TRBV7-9 CASSNRDSGEKLFF TGTGCCAGCAGCAACCGGGACAGTGGTGAAAAACTGTTTTTT
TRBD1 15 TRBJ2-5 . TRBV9 CASSVSGTGPETQYF TGTGCCAGCAGCGTCTCCGGGACAGGGCCAGAGACCCAGTACTTC
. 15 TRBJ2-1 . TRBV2 CASRRLGLTYNEQFF TGTGCCAGCAGGCGTCTAGGACTAACCTACAATGAGCAGTTCTTC